The rows below give T cell receptor beta chains drawn from one sample of a study of T cells in Graves' hyperthyroidism and ophthalmopathy. TCRdb passed the multiplex PCR reads through MiXCR, listing each CDR3 protein once. The sample contains roughly 100,000 distinct CDR3 sequences, approximately 42% of which appear only once. Sequencing was performed on peripheral blood or thyroid tissue (not recorded which). The receptor set was obtained from a woman aged 25 to 39 with Graves' hyperthyroidism. Each CDR3 is given with its conserved first and last residue. Fields, in order: V gene, CDR3 protein.

v_call: TRBV2
cdr3_aa: CASSVPVDRPASYEQYF

v_call: TRBV4-1
cdr3_aa: CASSQLRLTNFYEQYF

v_call: TRBV30
cdr3_aa: CAWSVDPGAYEQYF

v_call: TRBV2
cdr3_aa: CASSPGLAATDTQYF

v_call: TRBV4-1
cdr3_aa: CASSQDKGAVLGTTNEKLFF

v_call: TRBV5-1
cdr3_aa: CASSLDSVGSGANVLTF

v_call: TRBV20-1
cdr3_aa: CSASFGWTGGLNQPQHF

v_call: TRBV28
cdr3_aa: CASSFLAGGEAGELFF

v_call: TRBV20-1
cdr3_aa: CSATAGTQYF

v_call: TRBV20-1
cdr3_aa: CSVPGQPGDTF

v_call: TRBV7-6
cdr3_aa: CASSQATGLAGGPAETQYF

v_call: TRBV6-6
cdr3_aa: CASAIFGQEETQYF

v_call: TRBV14
cdr3_aa: CASSRFGLAGEDKEETQYF

v_call: TRBV7-9
cdr3_aa: CASSLPLRLAGGRDEQYF

v_call: TRBV25-1
cdr3_aa: CASRVTGGNENSPLHF

v_call: TRBV4-1
cdr3_aa: CASSQRQGVEQYF

v_call: TRBV15
cdr3_aa: CATSGSGQGNSPLHF

v_call: TRBV20-1
cdr3_aa: CSASAGQGYGYTF

v_call: TRBV7-2
cdr3_aa: CASSQEGALSGANVLTF

v_call: TRBV7-8
cdr3_aa: CASSRDGNSYNSPLHF

v_call: TRBV25-1
cdr3_aa: CASSESQMRIGEPFF

v_call: TRBV12-3/TRBV12-4
cdr3_aa: CASRTTSSYNEQFF

v_call: TRBV7-2
cdr3_aa: CASSLRQGDGYTF

v_call: TRBV9
cdr3_aa: CASSPKLVPYANTGELFF

v_call: TRBV12-3/TRBV12-4
cdr3_aa: CASGALAGAGEKLFF

v_call: TRBV4-1
cdr3_aa: CASSQDKQGFGPQHF

v_call: TRBV3-1
cdr3_aa: CASSPSDWAEAFF

v_call: TRBV6-5
cdr3_aa: CASSWLPGQKTGELFF

v_call: TRBV5-1
cdr3_aa: CASSLEGYGQPQHF

v_call: TRBV28
cdr3_aa: CASSFGIQETQYF

v_call: TRBV3-1
cdr3_aa: CASSRLPGTANTEASF

v_call: TRBV4-2
cdr3_aa: CASSQERQAYEQYF

v_call: TRBV6-5
cdr3_aa: CASSVQALEAFF

v_call: TRBV4-2
cdr3_aa: CASSPRHSYEQYF

v_call: TRBV7-9
cdr3_aa: CASSSTLAGGPYEQYF

v_call: TRBV27
cdr3_aa: CASSLGGWVSRKNTEAFF

v_call: TRBV7-3
cdr3_aa: CASSQEIGTPAEDTQYF

v_call: TRBV5-1
cdr3_aa: CASSLSPLEPDTQYF

v_call: TRBV10-3
cdr3_aa: CAISTVVPDEQYF

v_call: TRBV5-1
cdr3_aa: CASSPWQGDGYTF

v_call: TRBV14
cdr3_aa: CASSQESAGGPAGELFF

v_call: TRBV28
cdr3_aa: CASSLGASGSADTQYF

v_call: TRBV7-8
cdr3_aa: CASSPAGTSGSSYEQYF

v_call: TRBV29-1
cdr3_aa: CSATGAMNTEAFF

v_call: TRBV12-3/TRBV12-4
cdr3_aa: CASCLSGQGHEQSF

v_call: TRBV6-7
cdr3_aa: CASKGQGNNQPQHF

v_call: TRBV20-1
cdr3_aa: CSVRTTEDFYSGANVLTF

v_call: TRBV7-3
cdr3_aa: CASSTTSASDTQYF

v_call: TRBV2
cdr3_aa: CASSWGGGYGYTF

v_call: TRBV6-5
cdr3_aa: CASSYSAGLAFF

v_call: TRBV20-1
cdr3_aa: CSAPPGRETQCF

v_call: TRBV10-3
cdr3_aa: CAISVGSPGRYEQYF

v_call: TRBV7-9
cdr3_aa: CASSAHYEQYF

v_call: TRBV7-9
cdr3_aa: CASSPPGYQETQYF

v_call: TRBV25-1
cdr3_aa: CASSGVQGTRAFF

v_call: TRBV5-5
cdr3_aa: CASSLAPRSGGSTDTQCF